This TCR beta chain was observed in a study of cytomegalovirus exposure and HLA in healthy donors. Study-level background: An early release of data contained 75 million to 90 million unique TCRs, which came from HLA-typed donors.

The CDR3 is 16 amino acids. Germline assignment: CDR1 LNHDA and CDR2 SQIVND (reference sequence). Trimming removed 4 bases from V and 0 bases from J, with 15 bases in between. On this clone: The antigen remains unidentified.

Study conclusions and caveats: Usually a TCR sequence was rare, but some public TCRs were found in many donors. When presence/absence was analysed, sequencing depth was taken to be roughly uniform across donors.

In the PCR, 60 Vbeta and 13 Jbeta primers were used. Study processing details: Unique TCR beta chains numbered 80 million to 95 million in a later analysis, with roughly 11 million shared. Measured with immunoSEQ multiplex PCR; TCRdb has only the in-frame clones, and not every one. Clonal size and the V and J genes are those of that table, whereas D and trimming came from the DNA. The sample records 180,000 or so clones, 82% being singletons. The chain employs TRBV19 and TRBJ1-1; D possibly corresponds to TRBD1 (5 bases). The sequenced material came from PBMCs. The TCR was taken from a middle-aged man in good health and CMV-seronegative. The CDR3 DNA sequence: TGTGCCAGTAGTAGGTCCAGACAGCTGATGAACACTGAAGCTTTCTTT. The encoded protein is CASSRSRQLMNTEAFF. Full variable domain (outside the CDR3, taken from reference TRBV19 and TRBJ1-1): DGGITQSPKYLFRKEGQNVTLSCEQNLNHDAMYWYRQDPGQGLRLIYYSQIVNDFQKGDIAEGYSVSREKKESFPLTVTSAQKNPTAFYLCASSRSRQLMNTEAFFGQGTRLTVV.